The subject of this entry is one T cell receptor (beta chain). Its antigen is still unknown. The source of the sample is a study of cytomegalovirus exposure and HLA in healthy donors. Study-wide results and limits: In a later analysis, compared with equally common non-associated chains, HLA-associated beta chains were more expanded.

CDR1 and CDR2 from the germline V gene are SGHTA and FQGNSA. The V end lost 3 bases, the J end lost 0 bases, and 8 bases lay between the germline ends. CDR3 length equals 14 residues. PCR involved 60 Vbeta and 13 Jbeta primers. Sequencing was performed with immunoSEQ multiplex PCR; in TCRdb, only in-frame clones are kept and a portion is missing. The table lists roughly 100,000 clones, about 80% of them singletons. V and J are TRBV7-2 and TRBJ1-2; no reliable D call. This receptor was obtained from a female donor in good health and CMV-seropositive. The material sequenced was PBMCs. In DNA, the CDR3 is TGTGCCAGCAGCTTGTTTTCGGCTAACTATGGCTACACCTTC. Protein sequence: CASSLFSANYGYTF. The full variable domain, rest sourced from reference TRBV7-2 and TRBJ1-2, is GAGVSQSPSNKVTEKGKDVELRCDPISGHTALYWYRQSLGQGLEFLIYFQGNSAPDKSGLPSDRFSAERTGGSVSTLTIQRTQQEDSAVYLCASSLFSANYGYTFGSGTRLTVV.